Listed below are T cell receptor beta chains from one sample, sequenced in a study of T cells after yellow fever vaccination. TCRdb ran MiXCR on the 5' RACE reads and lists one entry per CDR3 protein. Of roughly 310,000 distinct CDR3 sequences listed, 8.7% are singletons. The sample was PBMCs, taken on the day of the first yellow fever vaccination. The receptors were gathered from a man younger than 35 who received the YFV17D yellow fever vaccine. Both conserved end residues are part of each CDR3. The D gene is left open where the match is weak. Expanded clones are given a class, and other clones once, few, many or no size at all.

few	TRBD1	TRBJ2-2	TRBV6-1	CATTRGRLTGELFF	TGTGCCACTACGAGGGGGCGCTTAACCGGGGAGCTGTTTTTT
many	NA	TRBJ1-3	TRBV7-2	CASSSDGFSGNTIYF	TGTGCCAGCAGCTCGGACGGATTCTCTGGAAACACCATATATTTT
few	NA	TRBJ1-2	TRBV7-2	CASSWGANYGYTF	TGTGCCAGCAGCTGGGGCGCTAACTATGGCTACACCTTC
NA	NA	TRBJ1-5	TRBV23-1	CASSQSIPSNQPQHF	TGCGCCAGCAGTCAATCGATCCCTAGCAATCAGCCCCAGCATTTT
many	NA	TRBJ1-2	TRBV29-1	CSVPGYGYTF	TGCAGCGTTCCCGGCTATGGCTACACCTTC
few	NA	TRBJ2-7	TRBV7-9	CASSQSEDIRYEQYF	TGTGCCAGCAGCCAGTCCGAGGACATAAGATACGAGCAGTACTTC
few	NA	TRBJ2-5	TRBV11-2	CASSPGFSETQYF	TGTGCCAGCAGCCCAGGGTTTAGTGAGACCCAGTACTTC
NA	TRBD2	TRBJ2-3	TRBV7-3	CASSGLAAGGSTDTQYF	TGTGCCAGCAGCGGGCTGGCGGCGGGGGGGAGCACAGATACGCAGTATTTT
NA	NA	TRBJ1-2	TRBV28	CASGTPYGYTF	TGTGCTAGCGGGACACCGTATGGCTACACCTTC
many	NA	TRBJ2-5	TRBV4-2	CASSQVVQETQYF	TGTGCCAGCAGCCAAGTGGTGCAGGAGACCCAGTACTTC
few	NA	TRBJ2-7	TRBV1	CTSKRPRRF	TGCACCAGCAAGCGGCCCCGGAGGTTC
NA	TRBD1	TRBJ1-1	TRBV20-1	CSATGTGNTEAFF	TGCAGTGCTACCGGGACAGGGAACACTGAAGCTTTCTTT
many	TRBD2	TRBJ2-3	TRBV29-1	CSVEGGLAGATDTQYF	TGCAGCGTTGAAGGGGGACTAGCGGGGGCCACAGATACGCAGTATTTT
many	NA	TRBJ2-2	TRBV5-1	CASSLGQPNTGELFF	TGCGCCAGCAGCTTGGGACAGCCGAACACCGGGGAGCTGTTTTTT
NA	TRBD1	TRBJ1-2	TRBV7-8	CASSSVPAGQVYGYTF	TGTGCCAGCAGCAGCGTCCCGGCGGGACAGGTCTATGGCTACACCTTC
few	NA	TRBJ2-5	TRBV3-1	CASSQETSRSQETQYF	TGTGCCAGCAGCCAAGAAACGTCGAGGTCCCAAGAGACCCAGTACTTC
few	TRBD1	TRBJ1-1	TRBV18	CASSPASAGGWATEAFF	TGTGCCAGCTCACCAGCTTCGGCAGGGGGCTGGGCCACTGAAGCTTTCTTT
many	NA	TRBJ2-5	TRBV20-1	CSARVYGSLWTQYF	TGCAGTGCTAGAGTGTATGGCTCGCTCTGGACCCAGTACTTC
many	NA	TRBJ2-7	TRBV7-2	CASSLVLASYEQYF	TGTGCCAGCAGCTTAGTTCTGGCCTCCTACGAGCAGTACTTC
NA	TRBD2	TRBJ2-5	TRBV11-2	CASSPALAGGPKETQYF	TGTGCCAGCAGCCCCGCTCTAGCGGGGGGGCCGAAGGAGACCCAGTACTTC
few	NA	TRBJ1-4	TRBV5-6	CASSDGESEEKLFF	TGTGCCAGCAGCGACGGGGAATCCGAGGAAAAACTGTTTTTT
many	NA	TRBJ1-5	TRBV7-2	CASSPDRHQPQHF	TGTGCCAGCAGCCCCGACAGGCACCAGCCCCAGCATTTT
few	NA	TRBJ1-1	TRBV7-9	CASSLPWRGTEAFF	TGTGCCAGCAGCTTGCCTTGGCGGGGAACTGAAGCTTTCTTT
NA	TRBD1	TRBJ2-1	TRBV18	CASSPSTGGGNEQFF	TGTGCCAGCTCACCAAGTACAGGGGGCGGAAATGAGCAGTTCTTC
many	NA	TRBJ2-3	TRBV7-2	CASSVRGSTDTQYF	TGTGCCAGCAGCGTGCGGGGAAGCACAGATACGCAGTATTTT
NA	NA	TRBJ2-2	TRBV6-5	CASSYQRGGMTGELFF	TGTGCCAGCAGTTACCAAAGGGGCGGAATGACCGGGGAGCTGTTTTTT
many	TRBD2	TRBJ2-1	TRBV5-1	CASRDGTSGLNEQFF	TGCGCCAGCAGGGACGGGACTAGCGGCCTCAATGAGCAGTTCTTC
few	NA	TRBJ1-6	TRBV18	CASSDSLPSYNSPLHF	TGTGCCAGCTCGGATTCCCTGCCGTCCTATAATTCACCCCTCCACTTT
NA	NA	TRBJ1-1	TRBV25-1	CASSAPGHTEAFF	TGTGCCAGCAGTGCCCCGGGCCACACTGAAGCTTTCTTT
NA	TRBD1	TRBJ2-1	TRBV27	CASSKRGQGSSYNEQFF	TGTGCCAGCAGCAAAAGGGGACAGGGTAGCTCCTACAATGAGCAGTTCTTC
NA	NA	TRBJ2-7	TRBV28	CASTQRGYEQYF	TGTGCCAGCACTCAAAGAGGGTACGAGCAGTACTTC
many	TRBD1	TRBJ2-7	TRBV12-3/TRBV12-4	CASSGDRVYEQYF	TGTGCCAGCAGTGGGGACAGGGTCTACGAGCAGTACTTC
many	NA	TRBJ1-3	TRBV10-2	CASSQDSGNTIYF	TGCGCCAGCAGTCAGGACTCTGGAAACACCATATATTTT
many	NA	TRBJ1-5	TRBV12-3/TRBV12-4	CASSFRGNENQPQHF	TGTGCCAGCAGTTTCCGGGGCAACGAGAATCAGCCCCAGCATTTT
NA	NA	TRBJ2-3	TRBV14	CASSQRTVLGTQYF	TGTGCCAGCAGCCAAAGGACGGTTTTAGGTACGCAGTATTTT